A selection of T cell receptor beta chains follows, all from one sample in a study of blood T cell repertoires in COVID-19. Measured with immunoSEQ multiplex PCR; TCRdb has only the in-frame clones, and not every one. Of some 48,000 clones in the sample, over 75% were seen once. The specimen was peripheral blood. The source of these receptors is an older woman with acute or convalescent COVID-19. The CDR3 runs from the conserved cysteine through the conserved F or W. A D gene is named only where the DNA matches it firmly. Rows give clone size only sometimes, using once, few, many, or a class for an expanded clone.

D gene	clone size	V gene	J gene	CDR3 DNA	CDR3 protein
-	-	TRBV5-8	TRBJ2-7	TGTGCCAGCAGCTTGCGGGGACACTACGAGCAGTACTTC	CASSLRGHYEQYF
-	-	TRBV2	TRBJ1-2	TGTGCCAGCAGATTGGGTAGCGGCTACACCTTC	CASRLGSGYTF
-	-	TRBV10-3	TRBJ1-6	TGTGCCATCAAGACACCAGACTATAATTCACCCCTCCACTTT	CAIKTPDYNSPLHF
-	-	TRBV2	TRBJ1-1	TGTGCCAGCAGTACAGACACAGTTGCTGAAGCTTTCTTT	CASSTDTVAEAFF
-	-	TRBV7-2	TRBJ2-3	TGTGCCAGCAGCGTTGGGCAGGTTAGCACAGATACGCAGTATTTT	CASSVGQVSTDTQYF
-	-	TRBV7-3	TRBJ2-2	TGTGCCAGCAGCTTCGCCCAGGGAAACACCGGGGAGCTGTTTTTT	CASSFAQGNTGELFF
TRBD1	-	TRBV28	TRBJ1-2	TGTGCCAGCAGTCTCCCCGGGGGACAGAACTATGGCTACACCTTC	CASSLPGGQNYGYTF
-	-	TRBV5-1	TRBJ2-1	TGCGCCAGCAGCTCCCAGGGGATGGGTCCCAATGAGCAGTTCTTC	CASSSQGMGPNEQFF
-	-	TRBV23-1	TRBJ2-5	TGCGCCAGCAGTAAAGAAGGGGGGGAAGGGACCCAGTACTTC	CASSKEGGEGTQYF
TRBD1	-	TRBV6-5	TRBJ1-6	TGTGCCTTATCCCGGGACAGGGGAGGAAATTCACCCCTCCACTTT	CALSRDRGGNSPLHF
-	-	TRBV7-8	TRBJ2-7	TGTGCCAGCAGCTCCGGACAGTTATCCTACGAGCAGTACTTC	CASSSGQLSYEQYF
TRBD1	-	TRBV30	TRBJ1-3	TGTGCCTGGAGAGACAGGGGTAAAGGAAACACCATATATTTT	CAWRDRGKGNTIYF
-	once	TRBV11-2	TRBJ2-3	TGTGCCAGCAGCACCATCAGGTTAAGGTCCACAGATACGCAGTATTTT	CASSTIRLRSTDTQYF
TRBD1	few	TRBV11-2	TRBJ1-2	TGTGCCAGCAGCTTAGTGAGGACAGGCGACGGCTACACCTTC	CASSLVRTGDGYTF
TRBD1	-	TRBV6-5	TRBJ1-2	TGTGCCAGCAGGAAGGGGGGACAGGGGGCAGAGGGCTACACCTTC	CASRKGGQGAEGYTF
-	-	TRBV3-1/TRBV3-2	TRBJ2-1	TGTGCCAGCAGCCAAGAACCCCCGGGAGTGATCTCTTTTGAGCAGTTCTTC	CASSQEPPGVISFEQFF
TRBD2	-	TRBV9	TRBJ2-1	TGTGCCAGCAGCCCCTTCACTGGGCGGGAGGGCCTTGGAGAGCAGTTCTTC	CASSPFTGREGLGEQFF
TRBD1	-	TRBV27	TRBJ2-7	TGTGCCAGCAGTTTAACGGCAGGGGGTCACTACGAGCAGTACTTC	CASSLTAGGHYEQYF
-	-	TRBV6-2/TRBV6-3	TRBJ2-1	TGTGCCAGCAGTTACTCCTATCCCTACAATGAGCAGTTCTTC	CASSYSYPYNEQFF
-	-	TRBV19	TRBJ2-7	TGTGCCAGTAGTCTCCGGACAGACTCCTACGAGCAGTACTTC	CASSLRTDSYEQYF
TRBD1	once	TRBV19	TRBJ1-5	TGTGCCAGTAGGGTCGGGACAGACAATCAGCCCCAGCATTTT	CASRVGTDNQPQHF
-	-	TRBV30	TRBJ2-7	TGTGCCTGGAATATGCGAAACGGCGAGCAGTACTTC	CAWNMRNGEQYF
-	-	TRBV7-6	TRBJ1-3	TGTGCCAGCAGCTTAGCGCGGGGGGGTTCAGGAAACACCATATATTTT	CASSLARGGSGNTIYF
TRBD1	-	TRBV5-4	TRBJ1-1	TGTGCCAGCAGCCGGGACAGGGAAATAGGGAACACTGAAGCTTTCTTT	CASSRDREIGNTEAFF
TRBD1	-	TRBV19	TRBJ1-1	TGTGCCAGTAGTACCAACCGGGGACAGGGCGGGTCAGAAGCTTTCTTT	CASSTNRGQGGSEAFF
TRBD1	-	TRBV10-3	TRBJ1-2	TGTGCCATCAAGGACAGGGGCAACTATGGCTACACCTTC	CAIKDRGNYGYTF
TRBD1	-	TRBV7-6	TRBJ2-1	TGTGCCAGCAGCTTAGCGACGGGCAGGGGGCTAAGCTCCTACAATGAGCAGTTCTTC	CASSLATGRGLSSYNEQFF
TRBD1	-	TRBV15	TRBJ1-4	TGTGCCACCAGCAGAGATGGACAGGGGGCTGGAAAACTGTTTTTT	CATSRDGQGAGKLFF
-	-	TRBV7-9	TRBJ2-7	TGTGCCAGCAGCTCTTACTACGAGCAGTACTTC	CASSSYYEQYF
-	-	TRBV15	TRBJ2-7	TGTGCCACCAGCATATATAGCGGAACCTACGAGCAGTACTTC	CATSIYSGTYEQYF
TRBD2	-	TRBV3-1/TRBV3-2	TRBJ2-2	TGTGCCAGCAGCCAATATGCGGGGGACACCGGGGAGCTGTTTTTT	CASSQYAGDTGELFF
TRBD1	-	TRBV27	TRBJ1-6	TGTGCCAGCAGGCCCGGGACAGGGAATAATTCACCCCTCCACTTT	CASRPGTGNNSPLHF
-	-	TRBV29-1	TRBJ1-1	TGCAGCGTTGTTCGGGGGATTGGGACTGAAGCTTTCTTT	CSVVRGIGTEAFF
TRBD1	-	TRBV2	TRBJ2-4	TGTGCCAGCAGCCAAACAGGGACAGGGGGAGGTGAAAACATTCAGTACTTC	CASSQTGTGGGENIQYF
-	-	TRBV7-2	TRBJ2-6	TGTGCCAGCAGCCCCCAGAGCGGAATCAAAGGGGCCAACGTCCTGACTTTC	CASSPQSGIKGANVLTF
TRBD1	-	TRBV5-6	TRBJ2-7	TGTGCCAGCAGCTCCACAGGGGCCTACGAGCAGTACTTC	CASSSTGAYEQYF
-	-	TRBV10-3	TRBJ1-2	TGTGCCATCACCGATCGCGGTGAAGGCTACACCTTC	CAITDRGEGYTF
TRBD1	-	TRBV5-1	TRBJ2-7	TGCGCCAGCAGCCCTAAGGGGGCAGGGTCGACCTACGAGCAGTACTTC	CASSPKGAGSTYEQYF
TRBD1	-	TRBV10-1	TRBJ1-1	TGCGCCAGCAGTAAGATAAAGGGACAGGAGAACACTGAAGCTTTCTTT	CASSKIKGQENTEAFF
TRBD2	-	TRBV5-4	TRBJ2-3	TGTGCCAGCAGCTTGGGGTCATCGGGGGGGGGCACAGATACGCAGTATTTT	CASSLGSSGGGTDTQYF
TRBD1	once	TRBV11-2	TRBJ2-3	TGTGCCAGCAGCTTGTCCGGGACAGGGTTCACAGATACGCAGTATTTT	CASSLSGTGFTDTQYF
TRBD2	-	TRBV3-1/TRBV3-2	TRBJ2-1	TGTGCCAGCAGCCAACGGACTAGCGGTTACAATGAGCAGTTCTTC	CASSQRTSGYNEQFF
-	-	TRBV19	TRBJ2-2	TGTGCCAGTAGTATGGGGCGTGGGGAGCTGTTTTTT	CASSMGRGELFF
-	few	TRBV19	TRBJ1-4	TGTGCCAGTAGTATTCGACAGTTCGAAAAACTGTTTTTT	CASSIRQFEKLFF
TRBD1	-	TRBV12-5	TRBJ1-5	TGTGCTAGTGGTTTGGAGATCCGGGACAGGTTGATGGGCCGGGGGTCTTTGAATCAGCCCCAGCATTTT	CASGLEIRDRLMGRGSLNQPQHF
TRBD1	-	TRBV5-1	TRBJ1-6	TGCGCCAGCTCGAGGACAGGTAACAATTCACCCCTCCACTTT	CASSRTGNNSPLHF
TRBD2	-	TRBV6-5	TRBJ2-1	TGTGCCAGCACCTCCAGCGGGAGTCACAATGAGCAGTTCTTC	CASTSSGSHNEQFF
TRBD2	-	TRBV7-8	TRBJ2-5	TGTGCCAGCAGCCCAGCGGGAGGGCCCACAACCCAGTACTTC	CASSPAGGPTTQYF
-	-	TRBV4-1	TRBJ1-1	TGCGCCAGCAGCCTCTCCGCACGAGAGGTGGAAGCTTTCTTT	CASSLSAREVEAFF
-	-	TRBV12-1	TRBJ2-6	TGTGCCAGCAGCTTTGTCGCAGATCCTTTTGGGGCCAACGTCCTGACTTTC	CASSFVADPFGANVLTF
TRBD2	-	TRBV3-1/TRBV3-2	TRBJ2-5	TGTGCCAGCAGCCAAGAAGTATGGAGCGGGGGGGACGAGACCCAGTACTTC	CASSQEVWSGGDETQYF
TRBD1	-	TRBV27	TRBJ1-2	TGTGCCAGCAGTCCGGGACAGTTGGGCGGCTACACCTTC	CASSPGQLGGYTF
TRBD2	-	TRBV7-2	TRBJ2-1	TGTGCCAGCAGCTTAGCTCAGGCTAGCGGGACCAATGAGCAGTTCTTC	CASSLAQASGTNEQFF
TRBD1	-	TRBV11-2	TRBJ2-7	TGTGCCAGCAGCGACCCAGGGGGTGGGAGCTCCTACGAGCAGTACTTC	CASSDPGGGSSYEQYF
-	-	TRBV5-4	TRBJ1-6	TGTGCCAGCAGCTTGTTGGGGGGTCCCGCCGCTAATTCACCCCTCCACTTT	CASSLLGGPAANSPLHF
TRBD1	-	TRBV27	TRBJ1-4	TGTGCCAGCAGTTTACGAAGGGGGGACAGCAGGAATGAAAAACTGTTTTTT	CASSLRRGDSRNEKLFF
TRBD1	-	TRBV2	TRBJ2-1	TGTGCCAGCACAACCGGGACAGCGAACAATGAGCAGTTCTTC	CASTTGTANNEQFF
-	-	TRBV5-1	TRBJ2-1	TGCGCCAGCAGCTTGGTTGGGACACAACGCGCTGAGCAGTTCTTC	CASSLVGTQRAEQFF
TRBD2	-	TRBV6-6	TRBJ2-1	TGTGCCAGCAGTTACTTGAGTGGACTAGAGAATGAGCAGTTCTTC	CASSYLSGLENEQFF